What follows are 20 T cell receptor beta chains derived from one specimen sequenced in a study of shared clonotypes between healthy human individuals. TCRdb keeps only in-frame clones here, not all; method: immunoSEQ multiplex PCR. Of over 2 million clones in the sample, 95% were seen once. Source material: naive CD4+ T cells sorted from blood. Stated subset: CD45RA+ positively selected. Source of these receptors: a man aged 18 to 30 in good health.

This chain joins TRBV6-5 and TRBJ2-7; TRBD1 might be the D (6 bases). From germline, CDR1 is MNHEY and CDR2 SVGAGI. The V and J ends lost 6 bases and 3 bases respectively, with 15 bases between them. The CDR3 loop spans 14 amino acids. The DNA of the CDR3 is TGTGCCAGCAGGCCCGGACAGAAATTCTACGAGCAGTACTTC. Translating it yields CASRPGQKFYEQYF.

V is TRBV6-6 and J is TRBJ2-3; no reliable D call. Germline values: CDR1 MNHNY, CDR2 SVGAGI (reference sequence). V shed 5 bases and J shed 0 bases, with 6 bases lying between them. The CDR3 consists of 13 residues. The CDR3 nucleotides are TGTGCCAGCAGTATGGACAGCACAGATACGCAGTATTTT. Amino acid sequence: CASSMDSTDTQYF.

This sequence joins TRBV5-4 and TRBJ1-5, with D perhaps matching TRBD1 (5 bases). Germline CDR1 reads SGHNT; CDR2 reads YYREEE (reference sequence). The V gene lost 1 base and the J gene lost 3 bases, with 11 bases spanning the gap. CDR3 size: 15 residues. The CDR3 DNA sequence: TGTGCCAGCAGCTTGATGGGGGATAACAATCAGCCCCAGCATTTT. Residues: CASSLMGDNNQPQHF.

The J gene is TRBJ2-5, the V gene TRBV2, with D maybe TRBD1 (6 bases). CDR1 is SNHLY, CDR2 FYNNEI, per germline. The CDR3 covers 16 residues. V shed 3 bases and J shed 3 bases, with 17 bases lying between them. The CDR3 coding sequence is TGTGCCAGCAGTGATGGGCCTTGGGGGCAGGAAGAGACCCAGTACTTC. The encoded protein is CASSDGPWGQEETQYF.

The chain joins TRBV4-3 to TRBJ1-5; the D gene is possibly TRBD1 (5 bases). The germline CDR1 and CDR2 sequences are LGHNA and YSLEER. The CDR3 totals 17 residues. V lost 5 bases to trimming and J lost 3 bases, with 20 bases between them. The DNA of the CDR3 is TGCGCCAGCAGCACTCACCGGGGGACGGGTTACAATCAGCCCCAGCATTTT. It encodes CASSTHRGTGYNQPQHF.

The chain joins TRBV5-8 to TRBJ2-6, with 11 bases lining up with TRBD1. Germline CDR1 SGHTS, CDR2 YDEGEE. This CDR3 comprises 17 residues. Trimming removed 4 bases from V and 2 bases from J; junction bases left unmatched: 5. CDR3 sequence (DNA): TGTGCCAGCAGCCTACGGACAGGGGGCGCTGGGGCCAACGTCCTGACTTTC. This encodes CASSLRTGGAGANVLTF.

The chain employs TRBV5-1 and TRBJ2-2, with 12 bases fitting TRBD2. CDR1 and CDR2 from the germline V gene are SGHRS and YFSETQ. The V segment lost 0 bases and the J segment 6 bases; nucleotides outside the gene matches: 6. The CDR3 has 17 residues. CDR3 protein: CASSLGGASGRAGELFF. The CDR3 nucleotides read TGCGCCAGCAGCTTGGGGGGTGCTAGCGGGAGGGCCGGGGAGCTGTTTTTT.

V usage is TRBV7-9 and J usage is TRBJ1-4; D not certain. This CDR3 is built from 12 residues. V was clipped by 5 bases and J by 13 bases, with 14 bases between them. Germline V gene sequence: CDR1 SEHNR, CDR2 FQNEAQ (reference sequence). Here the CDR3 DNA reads TGTGCCAGCAGCGAAACTACAAGAGGACTGTTTTTT. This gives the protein CASSETTRGLFF. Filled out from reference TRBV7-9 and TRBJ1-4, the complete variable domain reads DTGVSQNPRHKITKRGQNVTFRCDPISEHNRLYWYRQTLGQGPEFLTYFQNEAQLEKSRLLSDRFSAERPKGSFSTLEIQRTEQGDSAMYLCASSETTRGLFFGSGTQLSVL.

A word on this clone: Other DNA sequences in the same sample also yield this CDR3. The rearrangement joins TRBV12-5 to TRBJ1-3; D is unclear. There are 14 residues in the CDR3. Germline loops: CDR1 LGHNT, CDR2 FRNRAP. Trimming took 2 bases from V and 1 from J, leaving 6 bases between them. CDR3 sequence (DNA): TGTGCTAGTGGTTTGTCCGGGTCTGGAAACACCATATATTTT. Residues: CASGLSGSGNTIYF.

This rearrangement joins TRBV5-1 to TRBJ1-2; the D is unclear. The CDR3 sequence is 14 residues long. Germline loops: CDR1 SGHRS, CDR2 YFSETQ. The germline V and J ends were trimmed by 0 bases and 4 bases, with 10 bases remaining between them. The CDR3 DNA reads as TGCGCCAGCAGCTTGGCCGGAGAGGCCTATGGCTACACCTTC. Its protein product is CASSLAGEAYGYTF.

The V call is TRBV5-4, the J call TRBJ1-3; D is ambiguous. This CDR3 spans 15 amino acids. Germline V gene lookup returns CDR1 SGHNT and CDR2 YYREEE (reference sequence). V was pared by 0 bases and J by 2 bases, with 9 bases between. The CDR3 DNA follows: TGTGCCAGCAGCTTGGACGGTAGGACTGGAAACACCATATATTTT. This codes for CASSLDGRTGNTIYF.

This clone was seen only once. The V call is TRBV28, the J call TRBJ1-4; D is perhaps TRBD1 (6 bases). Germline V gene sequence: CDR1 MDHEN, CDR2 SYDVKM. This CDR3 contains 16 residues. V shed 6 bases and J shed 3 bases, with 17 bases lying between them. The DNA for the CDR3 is TGTGCCAGCAGCACACCGGGAGGGGGGGCTAATGAAAAACTGTTTTTT. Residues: CASSTPGGGANEKLFF.

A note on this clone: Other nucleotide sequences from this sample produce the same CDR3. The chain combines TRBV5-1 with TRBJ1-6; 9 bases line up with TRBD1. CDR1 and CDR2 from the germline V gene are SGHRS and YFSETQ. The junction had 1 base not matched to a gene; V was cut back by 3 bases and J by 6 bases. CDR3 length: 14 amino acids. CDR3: CASSSGQGNSPLHF. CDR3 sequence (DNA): TGCGCCAGCAGCTCGGGACAGGGTAATTCACCCCTCCACTTT.

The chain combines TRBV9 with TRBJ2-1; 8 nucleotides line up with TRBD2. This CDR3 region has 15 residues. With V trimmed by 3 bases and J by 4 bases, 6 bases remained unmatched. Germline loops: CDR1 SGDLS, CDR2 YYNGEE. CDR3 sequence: CASSAPGGPYNEQFF. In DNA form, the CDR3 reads TGTGCCAGCAGCGCCCCGGGGGGGCCATACAATGAGCAGTTCTTC.

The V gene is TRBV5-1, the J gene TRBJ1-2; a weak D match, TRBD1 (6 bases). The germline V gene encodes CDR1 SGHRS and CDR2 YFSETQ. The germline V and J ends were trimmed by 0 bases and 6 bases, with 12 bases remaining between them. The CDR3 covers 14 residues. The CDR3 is CASSLEAGDDGYTF. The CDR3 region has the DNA TGCGCCAGCAGCTTGGAGGCAGGGGACGATGGCTACACCTTC.

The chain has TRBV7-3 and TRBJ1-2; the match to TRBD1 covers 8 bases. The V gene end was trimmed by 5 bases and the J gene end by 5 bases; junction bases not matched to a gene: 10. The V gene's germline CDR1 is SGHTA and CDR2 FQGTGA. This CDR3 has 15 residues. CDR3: CASSLGQGPDYGYTF. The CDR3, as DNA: TGTGCCAGCAGCCTTGGACAGGGCCCGGATTATGGCTACACCTTC. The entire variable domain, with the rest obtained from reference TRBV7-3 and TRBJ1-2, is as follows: GAGVSQTPSNKVTEKGKYVELRCDPISGHTALYWYRQSLGQGPEFLIYFQGTGAADDSGLPNDRFFAVRPEGSVSTLKIQRTERGDSAVYLCASSLGQGPDYGYTFGSGTRLTVV.

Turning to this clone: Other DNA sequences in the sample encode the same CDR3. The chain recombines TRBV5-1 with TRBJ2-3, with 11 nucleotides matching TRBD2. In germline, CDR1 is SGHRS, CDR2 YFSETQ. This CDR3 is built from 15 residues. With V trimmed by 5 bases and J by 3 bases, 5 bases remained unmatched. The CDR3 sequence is CASRDGTSGTDTQYF. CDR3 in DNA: TGCGCCAGCAGGGATGGGACTAGCGGAACAGATACGCAGTATTTT. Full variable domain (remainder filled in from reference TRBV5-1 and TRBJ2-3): KAGVTQTPRYLIKTRGQQVTLSCSPISGHRSVSWYQQTPGQGLQFLFEYFSETQRNKGNFPGRFSGRQFSNSRSEMNVSTLELGDSALYLCASRDGTSGTDTQYFGPGTRLTVL.

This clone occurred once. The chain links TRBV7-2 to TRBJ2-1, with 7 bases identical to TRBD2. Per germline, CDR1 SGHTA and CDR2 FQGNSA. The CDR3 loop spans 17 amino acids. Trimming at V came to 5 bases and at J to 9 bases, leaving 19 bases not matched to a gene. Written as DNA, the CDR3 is TGTGCCAGCAGCCCCCCTAGCGCGTTGGCGGGAGCTACTGAGCAGTTCTTC. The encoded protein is CASSPPSALAGATEQFF.

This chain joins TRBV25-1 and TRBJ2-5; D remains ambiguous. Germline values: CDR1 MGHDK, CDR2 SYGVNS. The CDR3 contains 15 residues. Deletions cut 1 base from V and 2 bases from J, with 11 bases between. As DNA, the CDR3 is TGTGCCAGCAGTGAATTGAGAGCGCGACAAGAGACCCAGTACTTC. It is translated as CASSELRARQETQYF.

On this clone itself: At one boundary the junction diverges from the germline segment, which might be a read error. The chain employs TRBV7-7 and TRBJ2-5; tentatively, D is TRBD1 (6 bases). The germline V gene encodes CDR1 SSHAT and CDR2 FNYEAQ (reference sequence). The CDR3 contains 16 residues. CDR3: CASSSGSRGNQETQYF. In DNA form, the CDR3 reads TGTGCTAGCAGCTCAGGATCCAGGGGAAACCAAGAGACCCAGTACTTC.